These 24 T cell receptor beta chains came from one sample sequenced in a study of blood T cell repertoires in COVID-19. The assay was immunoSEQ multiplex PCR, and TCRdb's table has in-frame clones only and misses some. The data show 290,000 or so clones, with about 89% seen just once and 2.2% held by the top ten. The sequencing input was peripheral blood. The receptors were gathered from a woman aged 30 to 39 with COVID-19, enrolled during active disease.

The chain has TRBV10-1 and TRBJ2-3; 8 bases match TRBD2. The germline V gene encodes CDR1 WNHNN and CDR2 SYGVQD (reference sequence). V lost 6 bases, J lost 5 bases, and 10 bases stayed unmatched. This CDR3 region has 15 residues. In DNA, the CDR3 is TGCGCCAGCAGCCCGGGACTAGGGCCCGGAGATACGCAGTATTTT. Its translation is CASSPGLGPGDTQYF.

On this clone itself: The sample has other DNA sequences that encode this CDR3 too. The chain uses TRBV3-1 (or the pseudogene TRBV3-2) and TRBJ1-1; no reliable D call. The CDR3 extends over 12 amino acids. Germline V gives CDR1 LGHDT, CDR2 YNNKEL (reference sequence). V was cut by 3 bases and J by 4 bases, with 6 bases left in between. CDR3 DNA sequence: TGTGCCAGCAGCCAGGGAGGCACTGAAGCTTTCTTT. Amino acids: CASSQGGTEAFF.

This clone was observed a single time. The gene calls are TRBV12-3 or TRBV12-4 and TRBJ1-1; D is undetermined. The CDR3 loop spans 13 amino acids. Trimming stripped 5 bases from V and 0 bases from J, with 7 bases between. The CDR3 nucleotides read TGTGCCAGCAGTCTAATAATGAACACTGAAGCTTTCTTT. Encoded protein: CASSLIMNTEAFF.

Here the CDR3 reads CASSLGERRGYTF. The CDR3 DNA is TGTGCCAGCAGCCTCGGGGAGCGGAGGGGCTACACCTTC. This rearrangement joins TRBV3-1 (or the pseudogene TRBV3-2) to TRBJ1-2; D remains ambiguous. The CDR3 runs to 13 residues. CDR1 LGHDT and CDR2 YNNKEL come from the germline V gene (reference sequence). The germline V and J ends were trimmed by 4 bases and 8 bases, with 14 bases remaining between them.

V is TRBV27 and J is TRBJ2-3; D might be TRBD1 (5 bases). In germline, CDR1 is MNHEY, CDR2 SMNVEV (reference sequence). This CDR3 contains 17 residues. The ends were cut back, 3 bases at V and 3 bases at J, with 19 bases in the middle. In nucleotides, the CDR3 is TGTGCCAGCAGTTTGCGGTGGGCGACAGTCTGGACAGATACGCAGTATTTT. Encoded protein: CASSLRWATVWTDTQYF.

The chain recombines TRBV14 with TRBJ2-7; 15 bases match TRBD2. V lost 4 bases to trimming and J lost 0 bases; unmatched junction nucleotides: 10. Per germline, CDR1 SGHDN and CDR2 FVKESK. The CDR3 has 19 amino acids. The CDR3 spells CASSRSGLAGGSYSYEQYF. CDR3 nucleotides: TGTGCCAGCAGCCGATCAGGACTAGCGGGAGGGTCCTACTCCTACGAGCAGTACTTC.

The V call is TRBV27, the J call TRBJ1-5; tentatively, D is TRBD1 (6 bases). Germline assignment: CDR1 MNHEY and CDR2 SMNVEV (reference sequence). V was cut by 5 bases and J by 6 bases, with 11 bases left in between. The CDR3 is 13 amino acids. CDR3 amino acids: CASSIHRAQPQHF. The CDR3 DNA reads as TGTGCCAGCAGTATCCACAGGGCTCAGCCCCAGCATTTT.

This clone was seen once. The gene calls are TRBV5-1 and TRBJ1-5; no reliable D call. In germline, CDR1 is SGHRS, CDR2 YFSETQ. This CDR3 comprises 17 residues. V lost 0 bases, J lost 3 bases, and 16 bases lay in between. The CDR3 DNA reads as TGCGCCAGCAGCTTGGAATACAGACTAAAACTCAATCAGCCCCAGCATTTT. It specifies CASSLEYRLKLNQPQHF. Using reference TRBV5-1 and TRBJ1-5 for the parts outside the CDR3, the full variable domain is KAGVTQTPRYLIKTRGQQVTLSCSPISGHRSVSWYQQTPGQGLQFLFEYFSETQRNKGNFPGRFSGRQFSNSRSEMNVSTLELGDSALYLCASSLEYRLKLNQPQHFGDGTRLSIL.

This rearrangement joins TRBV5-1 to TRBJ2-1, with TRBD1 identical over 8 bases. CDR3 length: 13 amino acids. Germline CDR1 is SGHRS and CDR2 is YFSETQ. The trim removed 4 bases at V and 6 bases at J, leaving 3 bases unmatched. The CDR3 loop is CASSIQGGNEQFF. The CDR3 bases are TGCGCCAGCAGCATACAGGGGGGCAATGAGCAGTTCTTC.

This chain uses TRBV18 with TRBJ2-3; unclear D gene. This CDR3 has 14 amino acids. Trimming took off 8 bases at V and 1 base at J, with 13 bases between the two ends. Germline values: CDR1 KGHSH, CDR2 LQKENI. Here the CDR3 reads CASTNWPGTDTQYF. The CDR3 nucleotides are TGTGCCAGCACAAATTGGCCCGGCACAGATACGCAGTATTTT.

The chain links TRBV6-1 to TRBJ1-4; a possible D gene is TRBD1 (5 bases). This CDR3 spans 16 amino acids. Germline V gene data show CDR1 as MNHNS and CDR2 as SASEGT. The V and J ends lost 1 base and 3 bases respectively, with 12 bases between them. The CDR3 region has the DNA TGTGCCAGCAGTGAAGGGTTGGGGGGGGCTAATGAAAAACTGTTTTTT. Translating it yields CASSEGLGGANEKLFF.

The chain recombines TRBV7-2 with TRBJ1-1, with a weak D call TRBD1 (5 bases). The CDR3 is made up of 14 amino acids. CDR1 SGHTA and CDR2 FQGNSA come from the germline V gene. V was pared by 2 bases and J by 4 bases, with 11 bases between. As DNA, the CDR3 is TGTGCCAGCAGCTTACGGGGGTCCGGCACTGAAGCTTTCTTT. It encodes CASSLRGSGTEAFF.

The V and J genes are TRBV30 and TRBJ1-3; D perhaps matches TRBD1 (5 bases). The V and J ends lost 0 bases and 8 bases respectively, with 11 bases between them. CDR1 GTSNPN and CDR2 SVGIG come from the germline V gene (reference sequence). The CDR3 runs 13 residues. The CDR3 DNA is TGTGCCTGGAGTGTTAAGGGGTCGGACACCATATATTTT. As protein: CAWSVKGSDTIYF. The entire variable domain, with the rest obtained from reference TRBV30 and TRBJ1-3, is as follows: SQTIHQWPATLVQPVGSPLSLECTVEGTSNPNLYWYRQAAGRGLQLLFYSVGIGQISSEVPQNLSASRPQDRQFILSSKKLLLSDSGFYLCAWSVKGSDTIYFGEGSWLTVV.

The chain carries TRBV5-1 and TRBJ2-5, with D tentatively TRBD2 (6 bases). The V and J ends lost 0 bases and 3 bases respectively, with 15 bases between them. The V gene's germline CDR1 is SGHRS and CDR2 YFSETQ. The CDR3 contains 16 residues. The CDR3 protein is CASSLDGRRGKETQYF. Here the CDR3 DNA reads TGCGCCAGCAGCTTGGATGGTAGGCGGGGTAAAGAGACCCAGTACTTC.

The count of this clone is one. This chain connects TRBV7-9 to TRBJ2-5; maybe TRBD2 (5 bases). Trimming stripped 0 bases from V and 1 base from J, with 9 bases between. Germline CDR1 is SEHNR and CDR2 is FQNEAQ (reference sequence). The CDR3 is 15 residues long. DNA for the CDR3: TGTGCCAGCAGCTTAGCGCTGGCGGGCCAAGAGACCCAGTACTTC. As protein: CASSLALAGQETQYF.

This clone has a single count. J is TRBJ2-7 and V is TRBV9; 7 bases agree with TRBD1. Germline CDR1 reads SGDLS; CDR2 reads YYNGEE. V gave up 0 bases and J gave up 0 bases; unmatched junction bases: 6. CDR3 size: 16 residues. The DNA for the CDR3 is TGTGCCAGCAGCGTAGGACAGGGAATTAGCTCCTACGAGCAGTACTTC. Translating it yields CASSVGQGISSYEQYF.

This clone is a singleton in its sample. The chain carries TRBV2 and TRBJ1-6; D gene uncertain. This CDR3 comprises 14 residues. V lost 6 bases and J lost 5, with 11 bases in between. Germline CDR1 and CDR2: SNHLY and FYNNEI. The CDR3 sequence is CASRIGVNNSPLHF. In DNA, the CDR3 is TGTGCCAGCAGGATCGGAGTGAATAATTCACCCCTCCACTTT.

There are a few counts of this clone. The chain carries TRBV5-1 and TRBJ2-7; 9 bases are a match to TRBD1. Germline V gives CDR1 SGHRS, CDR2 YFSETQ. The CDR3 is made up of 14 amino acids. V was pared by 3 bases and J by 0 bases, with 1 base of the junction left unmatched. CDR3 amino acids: CASSWTGDSYEQYF. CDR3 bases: TGCGCCAGCAGCTGGACAGGGGACTCCTACGAGCAGTACTTC.

CDR3 bases: TGTGCCATCAGTGACGGGGGGGGCGCGGAAGAGCAGTACTTC. It specifies CAISDGGGAEEQYF. The V and J genes are TRBV10-3 and TRBJ2-7, with 8 bases that match TRBD2. V was pared by 3 bases and J by 7 bases, with 8 bases of the junction left unmatched. CDR1 ENHRY and CDR2 SYGVKD come from the germline V gene. CDR3 length: 14 residues.

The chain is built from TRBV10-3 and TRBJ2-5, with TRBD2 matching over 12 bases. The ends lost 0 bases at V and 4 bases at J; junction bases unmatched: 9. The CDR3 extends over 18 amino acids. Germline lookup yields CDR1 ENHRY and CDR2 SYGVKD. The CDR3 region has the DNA TGTGCCATCAGTGAGTCGACGCGACTAGCGGGAGCTATAGAGACCCAGTACTTC. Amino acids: CAISESTRLAGAIETQYF.

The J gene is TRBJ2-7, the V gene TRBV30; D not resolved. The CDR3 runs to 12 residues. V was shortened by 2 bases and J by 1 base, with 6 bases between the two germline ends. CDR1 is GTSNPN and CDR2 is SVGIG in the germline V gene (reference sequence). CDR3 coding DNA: TGTGCCTGGAGTTACTCTTCCTACGAGCAGTACTTC. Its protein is CAWSYSSYEQYF.

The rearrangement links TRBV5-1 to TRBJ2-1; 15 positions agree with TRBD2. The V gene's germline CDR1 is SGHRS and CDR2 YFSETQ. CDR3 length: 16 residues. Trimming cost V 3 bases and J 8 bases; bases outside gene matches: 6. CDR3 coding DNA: TGCGCCAGCAGCTCGGGACTAGCGGGAGGTGTAGATGAGCAGTTCTTC. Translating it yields CASSSGLAGGVDEQFF.

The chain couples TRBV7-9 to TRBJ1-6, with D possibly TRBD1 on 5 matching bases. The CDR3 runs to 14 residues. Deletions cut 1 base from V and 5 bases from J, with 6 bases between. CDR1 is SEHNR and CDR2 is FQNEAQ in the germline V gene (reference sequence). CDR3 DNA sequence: TGTGCCAGCAGCTTAGAGACAGATAATTCACCCCTCCACTTT. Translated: CASSLETDNSPLHF.

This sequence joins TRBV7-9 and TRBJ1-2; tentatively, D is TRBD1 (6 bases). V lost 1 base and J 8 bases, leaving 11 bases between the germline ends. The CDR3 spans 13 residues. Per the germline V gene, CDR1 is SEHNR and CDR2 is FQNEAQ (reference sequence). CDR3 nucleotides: TGTGCCAGCAGCTTAGACAGGGCTATAGGCTACACCTTC. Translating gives CASSLDRAIGYTF.